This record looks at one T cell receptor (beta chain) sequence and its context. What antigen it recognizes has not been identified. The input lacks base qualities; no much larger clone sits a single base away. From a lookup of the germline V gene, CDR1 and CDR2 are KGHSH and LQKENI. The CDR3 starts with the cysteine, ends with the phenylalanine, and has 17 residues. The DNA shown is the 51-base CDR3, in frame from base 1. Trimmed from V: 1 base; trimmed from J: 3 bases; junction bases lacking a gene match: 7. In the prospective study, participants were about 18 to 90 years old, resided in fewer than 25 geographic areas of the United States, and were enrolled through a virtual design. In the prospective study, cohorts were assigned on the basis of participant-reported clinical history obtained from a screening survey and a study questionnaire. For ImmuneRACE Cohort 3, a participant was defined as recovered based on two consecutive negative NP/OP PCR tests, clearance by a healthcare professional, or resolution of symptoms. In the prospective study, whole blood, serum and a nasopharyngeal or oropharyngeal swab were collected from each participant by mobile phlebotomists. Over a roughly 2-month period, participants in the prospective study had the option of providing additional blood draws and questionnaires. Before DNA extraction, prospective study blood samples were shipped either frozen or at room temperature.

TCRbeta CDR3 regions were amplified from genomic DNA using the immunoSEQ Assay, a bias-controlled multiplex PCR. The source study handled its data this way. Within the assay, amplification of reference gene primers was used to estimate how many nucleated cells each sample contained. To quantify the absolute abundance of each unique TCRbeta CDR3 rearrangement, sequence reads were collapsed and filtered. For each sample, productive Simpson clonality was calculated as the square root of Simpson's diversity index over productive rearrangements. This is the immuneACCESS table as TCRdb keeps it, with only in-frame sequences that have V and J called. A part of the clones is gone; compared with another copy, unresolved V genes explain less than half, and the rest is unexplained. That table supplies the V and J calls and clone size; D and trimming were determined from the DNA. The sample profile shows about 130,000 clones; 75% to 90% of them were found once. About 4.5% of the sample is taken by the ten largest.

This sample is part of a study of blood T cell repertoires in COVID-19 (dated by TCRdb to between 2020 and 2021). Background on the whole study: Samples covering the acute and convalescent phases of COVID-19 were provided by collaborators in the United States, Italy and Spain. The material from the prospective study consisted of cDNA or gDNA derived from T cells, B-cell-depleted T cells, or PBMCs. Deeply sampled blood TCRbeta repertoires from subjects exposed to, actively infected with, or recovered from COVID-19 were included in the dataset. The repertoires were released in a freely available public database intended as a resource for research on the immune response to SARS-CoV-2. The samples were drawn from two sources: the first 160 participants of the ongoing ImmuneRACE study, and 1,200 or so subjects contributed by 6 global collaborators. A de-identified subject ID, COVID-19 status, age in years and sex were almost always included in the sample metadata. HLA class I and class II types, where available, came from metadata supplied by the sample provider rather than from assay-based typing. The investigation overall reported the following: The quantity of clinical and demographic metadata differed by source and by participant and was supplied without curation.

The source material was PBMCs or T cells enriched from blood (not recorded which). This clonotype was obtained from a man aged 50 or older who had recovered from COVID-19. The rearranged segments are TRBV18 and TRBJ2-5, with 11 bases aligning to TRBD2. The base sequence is TGTGCCAGCTCACCACTCAAAGTAGCGGGAGGGGAAGAGACCCAGTACTTC. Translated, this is CASSPLKVAGGEETQYF.